Sequencing of this TCR beta chain was carried out in a study of response to subunit inactivated influenza vaccine. In its sample, this clonotype was seen a few times. Each CDR3 protein gets one entry after TCRdb re-called the RT-PCR reads with MiXCR. In the table there are about 530,000 distinct CDR3 sequences, 13% of which are singletons. The V segment lost 2 bases and the J segment 5 bases; nucleotides outside the gene matches: 3. CDR1 is SGHRS, CDR2 YFSETQ, per germline. This CDR3 contains 14 residues. The rearrangement joins TRBV5-1 to TRBJ1-2; the match to TRBD1 covers 10 bases. This receptor was identified in a man aged 45-65 years who received an inactivated influenza vaccine. Sequences were derived from PBMCs from blood, sampled about 40 days after vaccination. The CDR3 sequence: CASSFGTGEYGYTF. The DNA for the CDR3 is TGCGCCAGCAGCTTTGGGACAGGGGAGTATGGCTACACCTTC.